This TCR beta chain was recorded in a study of blood T cell repertoires in COVID-19. At the level of the study: In each case, the material was cDNA or gDNA derived from T cells, B-cell-depleted T cells, or PBMCs.

The length of the CDR3 is 15 residues. Germline CDR1 and CDR2: SGHNT and YENEEA. V was cut by 4 bases and J by 3 bases, with 16 bases left in between. This clone occurred a few times. How the authors handled the data: Counts of nucleated cells, estimated from reference gene primer amplification, were obtained. Here immunoSEQ multiplex PCR was the method, and the copy in TCRdb shows in-frame clones only, minus some. V, J and clone size were drawn from that table, and D and trimming were deduced from the DNA. The sample shows approximately 170,000 clones, roughly 85% of them seen only once. The chain recombines TRBV11-3 with TRBJ2-7; tentative D call: TRBD1 (6 bases). Material for sequencing was peripheral blood. The TCR sequence derives from a woman of 80 years or more with active or convalescent COVID-19. The CDR3 coding sequence is TGTGCCAGCAGCTGGGCCGGGACAACAGACTACGAGCAGTACTTC. Translation: CASSWAGTTDYEQYF.